These 5 T cell receptor beta chains were sequenced from one sample in a study of blood T cells in healthy people across ages. The authors ran a second PCR of roughly 6 to 11 cycles using a sample-barcoded 5' primer and a J-beta primer mix. TCRdb analysed the 5' RACE reads with MiXCR anew, one entry per CDR3 protein. The repertoire has about 620,000 distinct CDR3 sequences, 40% to 65% of them found once; the top ten carry roughly 14%. Sequenced input: blood. All receptors come from a woman older than 75 in good health.

This clonotype was found once. This chain joins TRBV29-1 and TRBJ2-4; the D gene is possibly TRBD1 (7 bases). The DNA end lines up better with TRBJ2-7; the J call may be wrong. This CDR3 is built from 14 residues. Germline CDR1 SQVTM, CDR2 ANQGSEA. The CDR3 DNA follows: TGCAGCGTTGAAGTGGCAGGGGGGACCTACGAGCAGTACTTC. Translating it yields CSVEVAGGTYEQYF.

The V gene is TRBV6-2 or TRBV6-3, the J gene TRBJ2-7, with D tentatively TRBD2 (5 bases). Germline V gene lookup returns CDR1 MNHEY and CDR2 SVGEGT. The CDR3 sequence is 15 residues long. V was trimmed by 5 bases and J by 6 bases, leaving 20 bases between them. This chain's CDR3 is CASSPWENRPGEQYF. CDR3 bases: TGTGCCAGCAGTCCCTGGGAGAACCGCCCAGGCGAGCAGTACTTC.

The chain links TRBV7-2 to TRBJ2-5; 14 bases line up with TRBD2. The CDR3 spans 15 residues. V lost 5 bases to trimming and J lost 11 bases; unmatched junction nucleotides: 10. From germline, CDR1 is SGHTA and CDR2 FQGNSA. The CDR3 DNA reads TGTGCCAGCAGCCTTGGGACTAGCGGGAGACATGAGCAGTACTTC. This encodes CASSLGTSGRHEQYF.

The chain employs TRBV4-1 and TRBJ2-3; D is ambiguous. The ends were cut back, 3 bases at V and 4 bases at J, with 8 bases in the middle. The germline V gene encodes CDR1 MGHRA and CDR2 YSYEKL. This CDR3 region has 13 residues. The CDR3 nucleotides are TGCGCCAGCAGCCAGGTGGGGTCAGATACGCAGTATTTT. Its translation is CASSQVGSDTQYF.

The genes are TRBV5-1 and TRBJ2-3; no reliable D call. Trimming took 3 bases from V and 2 from J, leaving 7 bases between them. The CDR3 runs 13 residues. Germline assignment: CDR1 SGHRS and CDR2 YFSETQ. This CDR3 reads CASSWSVTDTQYF. CDR3 DNA sequence: TGCGCCAGCAGCTGGTCCGTCACAGATACGCAGTATTTT.